The 20 T cell receptor beta chains given below trace back to one sample, sequenced in a study of metastatic and nonmetastatic thyroid tumors. Among the patients, none had received any treatment before thyroid surgery. TCRdb re-clonotyped the PCR reads through MiXCR. Here the sample spans around 65,000 clones, approximately 15% being singletons. Sequencing input: blood. The receptors originated from a male donor with papillary thyroid cancer or a benign thyroid nodule (not recorded which). Some clones in this sample may be carry-over from other donors' samples.

This clone has ten or more counts. The chain recombines TRBV6-5 with TRBJ2-2; TRBD1 matches at 8 bases. V trimming: 0 bases; J trimming: 6 bases; junction bases outside the gene matches: 12. Germline CDR1 and CDR2: MNHEY and SVGAGI. The CDR3 loop spans 18 amino acids. For the CDR3, the DNA is TGTGCCAGCAGTTACTCCTGGGGCGACAGGGGAGCCGCCGGGGAGCTGTTTTTT. Amino acid sequence: CASSYSWGDRGAAGELFF.

This clone was recorded a few times. V is TRBV28 and J is TRBJ1-5; TRBD1 agrees at 8 bases. With 6 bases clipped from V and 9 bases from J, the junction kept 7 bases outside the gene matches. The CDR3 sequence is 13 residues long. Looked up from germline, CDR1 is MDHEN and CDR2 is SYDVKM. The CDR3 DNA follows: TGTGCCAGCAGGGGGACAGGAACCTGGCCCCAGCATTTT. Translation gives CASRGTGTWPQHF.

The sample holds many counts of this clone. The rearrangement joins TRBV10-2 to TRBJ1-1, with 7 nucleotides matching TRBD1. There are 15 residues in the CDR3. The J segment lost 0 bases and the V segment lost 4 bases, leaving 5 bases of the junction unmatched. Germline CDR1 reads WSHSY; CDR2 reads SAAADI. In nucleotides, the CDR3 is TGCGCCAGCAGTGTTACAGGGGAGGTGAACACTGAAGCTTTCTTT. Its protein is CASSVTGEVNTEAFF.

Regarding this clone: With a much larger clone just one base away, this may be a read error. Additional DNA sequences in this sample encode the identical CDR3. This sequence joins TRBV29-1 and TRBJ2-2, with D possibly TRBD2 on 5 matching bases. There are 15 residues in the CDR3. Germline CDR1 SQVTM, CDR2 ANQGSEA. The CDR3 is CSVVLSEHDTGEPFF. The CDR3 bases are TGCAGCGTTGTTTTATCGGAGCATGACACCGGGGAGCCGTTTTTT.

There are a few counts of this clone. The rearrangement uses TRBV11-2 and TRBJ1-3; D might be TRBD1 (5 bases). The CDR3 is made up of 19 amino acids. Germline CDR1 and CDR2: SGHAT and FQNNGV. Trimming shortened V by 5 bases and J by 0 bases, and 23 bases separated the two germline ends. CDR3: CASSPSQGRRIHSGNTIYF. The CDR3 DNA is TGTGCCAGCAGCCCGTCTCAGGGACGTAGGATACACTCTGGAAACACCATATATTTT.

Ten or more counts support this clone. The chain has TRBV11-1 and TRBJ1-5, with D unresolved. Germline CDR1 is SGHAT and CDR2 is FQDESV (reference sequence). V lost 3 bases to trimming and J lost 5 bases, with 17 bases between them. This CDR3 contains 16 residues. For the CDR3, the DNA is TGTGCCAGCAGCTTTGGCGGGCCGAGTGACTATCAGCCCCAGCATTTT. Its protein is CASSFGGPSDYQPQHF.

This clone was detected ten times or more. The rearrangement links TRBV5-1 to TRBJ1-1; D is perhaps TRBD1 (6 bases). CDR1 is SGHRS, CDR2 YFSETQ, per germline. The germline V and J ends were trimmed by 4 bases and 11 bases, with 21 bases remaining between them. This CDR3 contains 14 residues. CDR3 loop: CASSPRGAVVDAFF. The CDR3, as DNA: TGCGCCAGCAGCCCCCGGGGGGCTGTGGTGGATGCTTTCTTT.

This clone was seen many times. The rearrangement joins TRBV19 to TRBJ2-1; D is perhaps TRBD1 (7 bases). This CDR3 has 15 residues. V lost 1 base and J lost 7, with 14 bases in between. Germline V gene lookup returns CDR1 LNHDA and CDR2 SQIVND (reference sequence). CDR3 protein: CASSIGHSGGNEQFF. The CDR3 nucleotides are TGTGCCAGTAGTATAGGACATTCAGGGGGGAATGAGCAGTTCTTC.

This clone ranks as medium-sized. J is TRBJ1-2 and V is TRBV5-1; the D is unclear. V was clipped by 0 bases and J by 7 bases, with 13 bases between them. CDR3 length: 14 residues. The germline V gene has CDR1 SGHRS and CDR2 YFSETQ. CDR3 in DNA: TGCGCCAGCAGCTTGGGCCCCTCTACGGGTGGCTACACCTTC. Protein sequence: CASSLGPSTGGYTF.

There are many counts of this clone. The rearrangement links TRBV19 to TRBJ2-7, with a weak D call TRBD1 (6 bases). The germline V and J ends were trimmed by 5 bases and 6 bases, with 14 bases remaining between them. Germline V lookup: CDR1 LNHDA, CDR2 SQIVND (reference sequence). CDR3 length: 13 amino acids. The CDR3 reads CASSLGAGTEQYF. CDR3 coding DNA: TGTGCCAGTAGTTTGGGGGCCGGGACCGAGCAGTACTTC.

The sample holds many counts of this clone. The chain combines TRBV5-5 with TRBJ2-7; 7 nucleotides agree with TRBD2. The CDR3 runs to 14 residues. V lost 3 bases, J lost 1 base, and 4 bases stayed unmatched. Germline assignment: CDR1 SGHKS and CDR2 YYEKEE (reference sequence). The DNA of the CDR3 is TGTGCCAGCAGCTCCTTCGGGGGGTCCTACGAGCAGTACGTC. Protein product: CASSSFGGSYEQYV.

This rearrangement joins TRBV20-1 to TRBJ2-3, with D unclear. The germline V gene encodes CDR1 DFQATT and CDR2 SNEGSKA (reference sequence). V gave up 1 base and J gave up 8 bases, with 25 bases separating them. This CDR3 is built from 17 residues. CDR3 in amino acids: CSARGRRAGSPLATQYF. In DNA form, the CDR3 reads TGCAGTGCTAGAGGGAGAAGAGCCGGTTCCCCCCTCGCTACGCAGTATTTT.

This clone was found many times. The rearrangement joins TRBV11-2 to TRBJ2-3, with 8 bases fitting TRBD2. Trimming cost V 3 bases and J 6 bases; bases outside gene matches: 5. The CDR3 is made up of 14 amino acids. The germline V gene encodes CDR1 SGHAT and CDR2 FQNNGV. CDR3 sequence (DNA): TGTGCCAGCAGCTTGCTTAGCGGGATGGATACGCAGTATTTT. Translating it yields CASSLLSGMDTQYF.

This clone has at least ten counts. This chain joins TRBV3-1 and TRBJ2-2; possible D gene TRBD2, 6 bases. The V end lost 4 bases, the J end lost 4 bases, and 19 bases lay between the germline ends. The CDR3 is made up of 17 amino acids. Germline values: CDR1 LGHDT, CDR2 YNNKEL (reference sequence). CDR3 sequence: CASSLKASSVGTGELFF. Written as DNA, the CDR3 is TGTGCCAGCAGCCTAAAGGCCTCTAGCGTCGGCACCGGGGAGCTGTTTTTT.

This chain links TRBV28 with TRBJ2-7; D unclear. Trimming left V 2 bases short and J 1 base short, with 15 bases between. The CDR3 extends over 16 amino acids. Per germline, CDR1 MDHEN and CDR2 SYDVKM. The CDR3 is CASSLNVSTESYEQYF. The CDR3 coding sequence is TGTGCCAGCAGTTTAAACGTTAGCACAGAGTCCTACGAGCAGTACTTC.

The genes are TRBV6-1 and TRBJ1-2; the match to TRBD1 covers 8 bases. V shed 5 bases, J shed 4 bases, and the junction held 9 bases outside the gene matches. CDR3 size: 15 residues. Germline V gives CDR1 MNHNS, CDR2 SASEGT. As DNA, the CDR3 is TGTGCCAGCAGTCTGGGTCGACAGGGGCCCTATGGCTACACCTTC. Its translation is CASSLGRQGPYGYTF.

This clone was seen many times. The chain has TRBV30 and TRBJ2-1; 8 nucleotides align to TRBD2. The CDR3 spans 14 residues. Germline CDR1 is GTSNPN and CDR2 is SVGIG (reference sequence). V was clipped by 0 bases and J by 2 bases; unmatched bases: 0. CDR3 protein: CAWSVAGAYNEQFF. For the CDR3, the DNA is TGTGCCTGGAGTGTAGCGGGAGCCTACAATGAGCAGTTCTTC.

This clone was picked up many times. It may be a read error: a sequence one base away is much more abundant. J is TRBJ2-1 and V is TRBV5-1, with 8 positions matching TRBD2. The CDR3 sequence is 14 residues long. Trimming cost V 3 bases and J 6 bases; bases outside gene matches: 5. The V gene's germline CDR1 is SGHRS and CDR2 YFSETQ. CDR3 sequence reads: CASSSGLAPNEQFF. CDR3 nucleotide sequence: TGCGCCAGCAGCTCAGGACTAGCCCCCAATGAGCAGTTCTTC.

At least ten counts were recorded for this clone. The rearrangement uses TRBV28 and TRBJ2-3; 10 positions agree with TRBD2. The CDR3 runs 15 residues. The V gene end was trimmed by 4 bases and the J gene end by 4 bases; junction bases not matched to a gene: 5. CDR1 is MDHEN, CDR2 SYDVKM, per germline. This CDR3 reads CASSSLAGGPDTQYF. The CDR3 DNA sequence: TGTGCCAGCAGTTCCTTAGCGGGAGGTCCAGATACGCAGTATTTT.

This clone occurred many times. This chain joins TRBV5-4 and TRBJ2-2, with D possibly TRBD2 on 6 matching bases. Germline CDR1 SGHNT, CDR2 YYREEE (reference sequence). Trimming left V 0 bases short and J 8 bases short, with 17 bases between. The CDR3 sequence is 16 residues long. In DNA, the CDR3 is TGTGCCAGCAGCTTGGACCAACCGGGGGTGACTGGGGAGCTGTTTTTT. As protein: CASSLDQPGVTGELFF.